These T cell receptor beta chains were read from a single sample in a study of cytotoxic CD8 clonotypes in ibrutinib-treated CLL. Clones were sequenced by immunoSEQ multiplex PCR, and TCRdb holds only the in-frame ones, with some missing. The sample carries 110,000 or so clones, 58% recorded once. The source was PBMCs, collected after 24 months of ibrutinib treatment. The receptor source for this set is a human donor with chronic lymphocytic leukemia. Each CDR3 is given with its conserved first and last residue. A D gene is named only where the DNA matches it firmly. Size values are once, few and many counts, or a class for expanded clones, and some rows have none.

cdr3_aa cdr3_nt d_call clone_size j_call v_call
CASSNQDRGTQPQHF TGTGCCAGCAGTAACCAAGACAGGGGGACTCAGCCCCAGCATTTT TRBD1 once TRBJ1-5 TRBV2
CASSQGLALSYEQYF TGTGCCAGCAGCCAAGGCCTAGCCTTATCCTACGAGCAGTACTTC - - TRBJ2-7 TRBV14
CASSPGQGSYNEQFF TGTGCCAGCAGCCCCGGACAGGGGAGTTACAATGAGCAGTTCTTC TRBD1 - TRBJ2-1 TRBV5-4
CASSQDQGANYGYTF TGCGCCAGCAGCCAAGACCAAGGGGCAAACTATGGCTACACCTTC - - TRBJ1-2 TRBV4-1
CASSPPAVQTHQPQHF TGTGCCAGCAGCCCTCCCGCTGTACAGACTCATCAGCCCCAGCATTTT - - TRBJ1-5 TRBV28
CASRAQGRNQPQHF TGTGCCAGCAGGGCGCAGGGTCGCAATCAGCCCCAGCATTTT - - TRBJ1-5 TRBV25-1
CASSLSSGSSYEQYF TGTGCCAGCAGTTTGTCGAGCGGGAGCTCCTACGAGCAGTACTTC TRBD2 - TRBJ2-7 TRBV2
CASMPGAYGYTF TGTGCCAGCATGCCGGGGGCTTATGGCTACACCTTC - - TRBJ1-2 TRBV6-1
CASSSAGNYGYTF TGTGCCAGCAGCTCCGCCGGGAACTATGGCTACACCTTC - - TRBJ1-2 TRBV7-3
CASSIGPGEHYGYTF TGTGCCAGTAGTATAGGTCCGGGAGAACACTATGGCTACACCTTC - - TRBJ1-2 TRBV19